Sequencing of this TCR beta chain was carried out in a study of T cells in Graves' hyperthyroidism and ophthalmopathy. This clonotype has more than one count but fewer than ten. Per the germline V gene, CDR1 is SGDLS and CDR2 is YYNGEE. The length of the CDR3 is 15 residues. Trimming took off 3 bases at V and 5 bases at J, with 17 bases between the two ends. Amplified TCR beta CDR3 regions derived from RNA transcripts. The HTBI primer set drove a first-round RT-PCR of the TCR CDR3. Using its own MiXCR run on the multiplex PCR reads, TCRdb lists one record per CDR3 protein. The table has approximately 600,000 distinct CDR3 sequences, about 15% seen once.

This sequence joins TRBV9 and TRBJ2-5; D unresolved. What was sequenced was blood. This receptor was taken from a middle-aged woman with Graves' ophthalmopathy. Here the CDR3 DNA reads TGTGCCAGCAGCGATCCGGATTTTGGGGTGGAGACCCAGTACTTC. The encoded protein is CASSDPDFGVETQYF.